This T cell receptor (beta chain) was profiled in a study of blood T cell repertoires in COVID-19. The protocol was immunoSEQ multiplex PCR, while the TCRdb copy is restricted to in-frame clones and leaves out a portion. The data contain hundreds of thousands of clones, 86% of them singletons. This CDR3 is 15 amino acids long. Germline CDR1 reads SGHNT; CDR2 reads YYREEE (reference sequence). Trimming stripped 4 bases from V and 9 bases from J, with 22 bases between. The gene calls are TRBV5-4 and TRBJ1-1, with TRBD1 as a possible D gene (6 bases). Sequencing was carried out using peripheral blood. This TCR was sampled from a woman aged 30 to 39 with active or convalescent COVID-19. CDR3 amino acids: CASSHRLDSETKAFF. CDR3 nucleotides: TGTGCCAGCAGCCACCGTTTGGACAGCGAAACCAAAGCTTTCTTT.